The 32 T cell receptor beta chains in this list originate from one sample, sequenced in a study of blood T cell repertoires in COVID-19. The protocol was immunoSEQ multiplex PCR, while the TCRdb copy is restricted to in-frame clones and leaves out a portion. The table lists 260,000 or so clones, roughly 87% of them singletons. The specimen sequenced was PBMCs or T cells enriched from blood (not recorded which). These receptors were collected from a woman in her twenties or thirties with acute COVID-19.

This chain links TRBV4-2 with TRBJ2-3, with 9 bases that match TRBD2. The CDR3 has 17 amino acids. With 1 base clipped from V and 4 bases from J, the junction kept 9 bases outside the gene matches. Germline V gene data show CDR1 as LGHNA and CDR2 as YNFKEQ. The CDR3 here is CASSQALLAGSADTQYF. In DNA form, the CDR3 reads TGTGCCAGCAGCCAAGCTCTTCTAGCGGGGAGCGCAGATACGCAGTATTTT.

This chain connects TRBV11-2 to TRBJ2-1; possible D gene TRBD2, 6 bases. The CDR3 spans 14 residues. The V end was cut by 3 bases, the J end by 6 bases, with 12 bases between. The V gene's germline CDR1 is SGHAT and CDR2 FQNNGV. The DNA of the CDR3 is TGTGCCAGCAGCTTTCTCGGGAGCTCCAATGAGCAGTTCTTC. Protein product: CASSFLGSSNEQFF.

The chain combines TRBV27 with TRBJ1-2; D may be TRBD1 (5 bases). The ends were cut back, 6 bases at V and 0 bases at J, with 17 bases in the middle. The CDR3 is 16 amino acids. Germline loops: CDR1 MNHEY, CDR2 SMNVEV (reference sequence). The CDR3 nucleotides read TGTGCCAGCAGAACAGACTCAGGGTCAGCTAACTATGGCTACACCTTC. Encoded protein: CASRTDSGSANYGYTF.

This clone was observed a few times. Written as DNA, the CDR3 is TGCGCCAGCAGCCAATTGGGCGCGGGGGGGCCTATCGGGGAGCTGTTTTTT. Its translation: CASSQLGAGGPIGELFF. The rearrangement uses TRBV4-1 and TRBJ2-2, with 9 bases fitting TRBD2. This CDR3 is built from 17 residues. CDR1 and CDR2 (germline): MGHRA, YSYEKL. The V segment lost 2 bases and the J segment 7 bases; nucleotides outside the gene matches: 11.

This clone was picked up one time. V is TRBV2 and J is TRBJ1-4, with D hard to call. Trimming removed 5 bases from V and 0 bases from J, with 10 bases in between. Germline-derived CDR1 and CDR2 are SNHLY and FYNNEI. The CDR3 runs to 15 residues. CDR3 residues: CASSLEVATNEKLFF. The CDR3 DNA is TGTGCCAGCAGTCTCGAGGTTGCAACTAATGAAAAACTGTTTTTT. Full variable domain (remainder filled in from reference TRBV2 and TRBJ1-4): EPEVTQTPSHQVTQMGQEVILRCVPISNHLYFYWYRQILGQKVEFLVSFYNNEISEKSEIFDDQFSVERPDGSNFTLKIRSTKLEDSAMYFCASSLEVATNEKLFFGSGTQLSVL.

The V gene is TRBV14, the J gene TRBJ1-1, with 7 positions matching TRBD1. The CDR3 length is 16 residues. Unmatched junction bases numbered 6, after V lost 0 bases and J lost 2 bases. Per germline, CDR1 SGHDN and CDR2 FVKESK. Here the CDR3 DNA reads TGTGCCAGCAGCCAAGACTTGGGGACAGTCAACACTGAAGCTTTCTTT. Amino acid sequence: CASSQDLGTVNTEAFF.

The chain employs TRBV7-9 and TRBJ1-6; 8 positions agree with TRBD1. CDR3 length: 14 amino acids. Per the germline V gene, CDR1 is SEHNR and CDR2 is FQNEAQ (reference sequence). J was trimmed by 10 bases and V by 0 bases; bases with no gene match: 2. CDR3 amino acids: CASSLATGGSPLHF. The CDR3 bases are TGTGCCAGCAGCTTAGCCACAGGGGGATCACCCCTCCACTTT.

This chain uses TRBV3-1 (or the pseudogene TRBV3-2) with TRBJ2-7, with D possibly being TRBD2 (6 bases). V lost 3 bases and J 5 bases, leaving 11 bases between the germline ends. The CDR3 contains 13 residues. Looked up from germline, CDR1 is LGHDT and CDR2 is YNNKEL (reference sequence). CDR3 region: CASSQATSNEQYF. CDR3 sequence (DNA): TGTGCCAGCAGCCAGGCGACTAGTAACGAGCAGTACTTC.

The chain recombines TRBV5-4 with TRBJ1-2; TRBD1 matches at 7 bases. CDR3 length: 13 amino acids. Germline V gives CDR1 SGHNT, CDR2 YYREEE (reference sequence). V was pared by 4 bases and J by 6 bases, with 6 bases of the junction left unmatched. The CDR3 spells CASSRDRLDGYTF. CDR3 coding DNA: TGTGCCAGCAGCCGGGACAGACTTGATGGCTACACCTTC.

The chain combines TRBV11-2 with TRBJ1-1; TRBD1 aligns across 7 bases. CDR1 is SGHAT and CDR2 is FQNNGV in the germline V gene. This CDR3 contains 14 residues. Trimming at V came to 4 bases and at J to 5 bases, leaving 7 bases not matched to a gene. The CDR3 nucleotides read TGTGCCAGCAGCTCGACAGGGAGTCAGACTGAAGCTTTCTTT. Its translation is CASSSTGSQTEAFF.

This clone appeared once. The chain recombines TRBV6-2 or TRBV6-3 with TRBJ2-1, with 7 positions matching TRBD1. V lost 0 bases and J lost 10; bases outside the gene matches: 0. Germline V gene lookup returns CDR1 MNHEY and CDR2 SVGEGT. The CDR3 totals 12 residues. This CDR3 is CASSYSDREQFF. The CDR3 DNA reads as TGTGCCAGCAGTTACTCGGACAGGGAGCAGTTCTTC.

V gene TRBV6-1 combines with J gene TRBJ1-6, with 10 bases fitting TRBD1. The J segment lost 6 bases and the V segment lost 2 bases, leaving 16 bases of the junction unmatched. This CDR3 spans 20 amino acids. The germline V gene has CDR1 MNHNS and CDR2 SASEGT. The CDR3 DNA reads TGTGCCAGCAGTGAAACTACCGGGACAGGGGCCCTTTGGGGTAATTCACCCCTCCACTTT. Amino acids: CASSETTGTGALWGNSPLHF.

The chain joins TRBV6-4 to TRBJ2-1; 12 bases are a match to TRBD2. CDR1 and CDR2 (germline): MRHNA, SNTAGT. J gave up 7 bases and V 0 bases, and 7 bases lay outside the gene matches. CDR3 length equals 17 residues. The DNA of the CDR3 is TGTGCCAGCAGTGACTCGGGCCTAGCGGGGGGGCGGAATGAGCAGTTCTTC. This codes for CASSDSGLAGGRNEQFF.

The chain uses TRBV4-1 and TRBJ2-7; D call uncertain. Germline V gives CDR1 MGHRA, CDR2 YSYEKL. The CDR3 is 11 amino acids. Trimming took 3 bases from V and 3 from J, leaving 3 bases between them. For the CDR3, the DNA is TGCGCCAGCAGCCATAACTACGAGCAGTACTTC. It specifies CASSHNYEQYF.

This clone was detected a few times. V is TRBV18 and J is TRBJ1-1; 9 nucleotides align to TRBD1. The CDR3 extends over 15 amino acids. In germline, CDR1 is KGHSH, CDR2 LQKENI. V was clipped by 3 bases and J by 6 bases; unmatched bases: 8. The CDR3 DNA is TGTGCCAGCTCACCCCCGGGACAGGGTAAAGCTGAAGCTTTCTTT. Protein product: CASSPPGQGKAEAFF.

The chain has TRBV4-3 and TRBJ2-2; no reliable D call. This CDR3 is built from 17 residues. Germline loops: CDR1 LGHNA, CDR2 YSLEER. The V gene lost 0 bases and the J gene lost 0 bases, with 11 bases spanning the gap. Here the CDR3 DNA reads TGCGCCAGCAGCCAAGATCCAGGCTCAGCGAACACCGGGGAGCTGTTTTTT. It translates to CASSQDPGSANTGELFF.

The chain is built from TRBV30 and TRBJ2-2; 13 positions match TRBD2. V shed 3 bases, J shed 6 bases, and the junction held 1 base outside the gene matches. The germline V gene encodes CDR1 GTSNPN and CDR2 SVGIG (reference sequence). This CDR3 has 14 residues. The CDR3 is CAWRLAGGAGELFF. The CDR3 coding sequence is TGTGCCTGGAGACTAGCGGGGGGGGCCGGGGAGCTGTTTTTT.

The V call is TRBV6-6, the J call TRBJ1-1; D not certain. The length of the CDR3 is 14 residues. The ends were cut back, 2 bases at V and 1 base at J, with 8 bases in the middle. Germline lookup yields CDR1 MNHNY and CDR2 SVGAGI (reference sequence). In DNA form, the CDR3 reads TGTGCCAGCAGTTACGTCCCGGGGAACACTGAAGCTTTCTTT. Protein product: CASSYVPGNTEAFF.

The rearrangement links TRBV5-4 to TRBJ1-3, with 10 nucleotides matching TRBD1. J gave up 0 bases and V 4 bases, and 4 bases lay outside the gene matches. The CDR3 consists of 16 residues. From germline, CDR1 is SGHNT and CDR2 YYREEE (reference sequence). The CDR3 bases are TGTGCCAGCAGCCTTTGGACAGGGGGCTCTGGAAACACCATATATTTT. This encodes CASSLWTGGSGNTIYF.

This clone showed up just once. The chain links TRBV19 to TRBJ1-5; the D gene is possibly TRBD1 (6 bases). The CDR3 has 13 residues. Trimming removed 7 bases at V and 3 bases at J, with 10 bases between. Germline V gene lookup returns CDR1 LNHDA and CDR2 SQIVND (reference sequence). The CDR3 here is CASKGGFNQPQHF. The CDR3 DNA sequence: TGTGCCAGTAAGGGGGGGTTCAATCAGCCCCAGCATTTT. Full variable domain (remainder filled in from reference TRBV19 and TRBJ1-5): DGGITQSPKYLFRKEGQNVTLSCEQNLNHDAMYWYRQDPGQGLRLIYYSQIVNDFQKGDIAEGYSVSREKKESFPLTVTSAQKNPTAFYLCASKGGFNQPQHFGDGTRLSIL.

The chain employs TRBV18 and TRBJ1-2; the D gene is possibly TRBD1 (5 bases). Trimming shortened V by 2 bases and J by 4 bases, and 11 bases separated the two germline ends. Germline V gene lookup returns CDR1 KGHSH and CDR2 LQKENI. The CDR3 totals 14 residues. CDR3 sequence: CASSPAEGSYGYTF. DNA of the CDR3: TGTGCCAGCTCACCAGCGGAGGGGTCCTATGGCTACACCTTC.

The rearrangement joins TRBV19 to TRBJ1-5, with 7 nucleotides matching TRBD1. The CDR3 totals 16 residues. CDR1 and CDR2 from the germline V gene are LNHDA and SQIVND (reference sequence). V trimming: 5 bases; J trimming: 0 bases; junction bases outside the gene matches: 7. Here the CDR3 DNA reads TGTGCCAGTAGTCCCGGGACAGACTATAGCAATCAGCCCCAGCATTTT. The encoded protein is CASSPGTDYSNQPQHF. Full variable domain (missing parts from reference TRBV19 and TRBJ1-5): DGGITQSPKYLFRKEGQNVTLSCEQNLNHDAMYWYRQDPGQGLRLIYYSQIVNDFQKGDIAEGYSVSREKKESFPLTVTSAQKNPTAFYLCASSPGTDYSNQPQHFGDGTRLSIL.

The V gene is TRBV15, the J gene TRBJ1-5; the D is unclear. The germline gives CDR1 LNHNV, CDR2 YYDKDF (reference sequence). The CDR3 consists of 15 residues. Trimming left V 2 bases short and J 7 bases short, with 15 bases between. In DNA, the CDR3 is TGTGCCACCAGCAGATTAACTTCTGAGATCCAGCCCCAGCATTTT. Translating gives CATSRLTSEIQPQHF.

Regarding this clone: The sample holds other DNA sequences that translate to the same CDR3. The chain couples TRBV5-1 to TRBJ1-4; perhaps TRBD1 as D (5 bases). Germline V gene data show CDR1 as SGHRS and CDR2 as YFSETQ. Trimming took off 3 bases at V and 4 bases at J, with 13 bases between the two ends. CDR3 length: 15 residues. CDR3 amino acids: CASSSRDSLNEKLFF. The CDR3, as DNA: TGCGCCAGCAGCTCGCGTGACAGCCTTAATGAAAAACTGTTTTTT.

This clone was counted only a few times. The V gene is TRBV10-1, the J gene TRBJ2-2; unclear D gene. CDR3 length equals 12 residues. V shed 6 bases and J shed 1 base, with 3 bases lying between them. Germline lookup yields CDR1 WNHNN and CDR2 SYGVQD (reference sequence). CDR3 bases: TGCGCCAGCAGCAGGAACACCGGGGAGCTGTTTTTT. Translating it yields CASSRNTGELFF.

The V gene is TRBV5-5, the J gene TRBJ2-7; D might be TRBD2 (6 bases). The germline V gene has CDR1 SGHKS and CDR2 YYEKEE (reference sequence). CDR3 length: 15 residues. Trimming pared 4 bases from V and 2 bases from J, leaving 16 bases between. The CDR3, as DNA: TGTGCCAGCAGCCCCGTGGCGGGGCCAACCTACGAGCAGTACTTC. Protein sequence: CASSPVAGPTYEQYF.

V and J are TRBV6-6 and TRBJ1-2; D possibly corresponds to TRBD1 (6 bases). V lost 6 bases and J 4 bases, leaving 15 bases between the germline ends. Per the germline V gene, CDR1 is MNHNY and CDR2 is SVGAGI (reference sequence). This CDR3 is 14 amino acids long. Here the CDR3 DNA reads TGTGCCAGCAGCACAACAGGGACGGGCTATGGCTACACCTTC. Its protein product is CASSTTGTGYGYTF.

The chain links TRBV2 to TRBJ1-1; TRBD1 is a possible D gene (6 bases). This CDR3 contains 14 residues. Germline CDR1 SNHLY, CDR2 FYNNEI. Trimming removed 7 bases at V and 3 bases at J, with 15 bases between. The CDR3 region is CASTGGRADTEAFF. CDR3 nucleotide sequence: TGTGCCAGCACGGGGGGGCGTGCGGACACTGAAGCTTTCTTT.

The rearrangement links TRBV6-4 to TRBJ2-3; 9 bases are shared with TRBD2. CDR1 and CDR2 (germline): MRHNA, SNTAGT. After removal of 0 bases from V and 4 bases from J, the junction contained 8 bases not matched to a gene. The CDR3 sequence is 17 residues long. Here the CDR3 reads CASSDSSGGGGPDTQYF. CDR3 DNA: TGTGCCAGCAGTGACTCGAGCGGCGGGGGGGGCCCAGATACGCAGTATTTT.

V usage is TRBV10-3 and J usage is TRBJ2-7, with TRBD2 identical over 10 bases. Per germline, CDR1 ENHRY and CDR2 SYGVKD. The ends lost 6 bases at V and 4 bases at J; junction bases unmatched: 9. This CDR3 is 15 amino acids long. The CDR3 nucleotides are TGTGCCATCAGCCTGAGGGTAGCGGGGGGATACGAGCAGTACTTC. Its translation is CAISLRVAGGYEQYF.

The V and J genes are TRBV5-1 and TRBJ2-7, with 7 bases lining up with TRBD2. The CDR3 consists of 14 residues. Germline V CDR1 and CDR2: SGHRS, YFSETQ. With 4 bases clipped from V and 2 bases from J, the junction kept 6 bases outside the gene matches. The CDR3 protein is CASSPSRGAYEQYF. The CDR3 DNA reads as TGCGCCAGCAGCCCCTCCCGGGGGGCCTACGAGCAGTACTTC.

This chain uses TRBV7-9 with TRBJ2-3, with a possible D match to TRBD2 (5 bases). V was shortened by 2 bases and J by 1 base, with 13 bases between the two germline ends. Germline assignment: CDR1 SEHNR and CDR2 FQNEAQ (reference sequence). CDR3 length: 16 residues. DNA of the CDR3: TGTGCCAGCAGCTTACTGAGGACTGCTCGCACAGATACGCAGTATTTT. It encodes CASSLLRTARTDTQYF. The variable domain in full, completed from reference TRBV7-9 and TRBJ2-3, reads DTGVSQNPRHKITKRGQNVTFRCDPISEHNRLYWYRQTLGQGPEFLTYFQNEAQLEKSRLLSDRFSAERPKGSFSTLEIQRTEQGDSAMYLCASSLLRTARTDTQYFGPGTRLTVL.